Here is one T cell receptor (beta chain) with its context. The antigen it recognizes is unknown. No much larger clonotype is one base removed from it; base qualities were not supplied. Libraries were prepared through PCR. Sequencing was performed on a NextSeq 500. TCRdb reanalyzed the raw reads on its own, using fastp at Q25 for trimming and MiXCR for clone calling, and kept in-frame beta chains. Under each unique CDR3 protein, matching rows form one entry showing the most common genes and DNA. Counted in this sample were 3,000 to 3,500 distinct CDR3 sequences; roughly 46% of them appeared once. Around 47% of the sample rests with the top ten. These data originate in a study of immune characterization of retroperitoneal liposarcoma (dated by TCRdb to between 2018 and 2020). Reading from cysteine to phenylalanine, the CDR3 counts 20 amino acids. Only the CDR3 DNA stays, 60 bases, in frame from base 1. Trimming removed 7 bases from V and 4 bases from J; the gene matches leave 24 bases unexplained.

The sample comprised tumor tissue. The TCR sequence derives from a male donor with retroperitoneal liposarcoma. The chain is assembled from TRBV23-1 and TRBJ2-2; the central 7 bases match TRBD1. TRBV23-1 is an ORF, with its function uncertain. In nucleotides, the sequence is TGCGCCAGCACCCACACATCTAAAGCCCGGGACAGAGAGTTCACCGGGGAGCTGTTTTTT. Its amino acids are CASTHTSKARDREFTGELFF.